This TCR beta chain emerged from a study of T cells in Graves' hyperthyroidism and ophthalmopathy. RNA transcripts provided the source from which TCR beta CDR3 regions were amplified. HTBI primers were employed in a first-round RT-PCR of the TCR CDR3. TCRdb reprocessed the multiplex PCR reads via MiXCR and lists one record per CDR3 protein. The repertoire holds about 510,000 distinct CDR3 sequences, with about 15% as singletons. This clonotype has more than one count but fewer than ten. From 9 to 10 ml of fresh peripheral blood, PBMCs were isolated. The sequencing sample was made of blood. This sequence originates from a woman aged 40 to 50 with Graves' hyperthyroidism.

CDR3 sequence reads: CSARANQGGEQFF. CDR3 bases: TGCAGTGCTAGGGCGAATCAGGGAGGAGAGCAGTTCTTC. The V call is TRBV20-1, the J call TRBJ2-1, with D perhaps TRBD2 (6 bases). The V end lost 3 bases, the J end lost 10 bases, and 16 bases lay between the germline ends. Germline V gene data show CDR1 as DFQATT and CDR2 as SNEGSKA (reference sequence). This CDR3 is built from 13 residues.